This TCR beta chain appears in the sequencing data of a study of Ad26.COV2.S vaccination and SARS-CoV-2 variants (dated by TCRdb to about 2021). About the full investigation: Donors in the vaccine arm were drawn from COV1001, a multicentre, randomized, double-blind, placebo-controlled phase I-IIa trial testing Ad26.COV2.S in healthy adults. Ad26.COV2.S was given intramuscularly at 5x10^10 or 1x10^11 viral particles, as a single shot or as two shots 56 days apart. The specificity and breadth of SARS-CoV-2-reactive T cell receptors after Ad26.COV2.S vaccination were assessed by TCRbeta repertoire sequencing. The TCR-sequenced set comprised approximately 32 samples: some 20 Ad26.COV2.S vaccine recipients, 5 placebo recipients and 8 SARS-CoV-2 convalescent individuals. Trial participants were randomized into five groups of five, in which low-dose or high-dose Ad26.COV2.S was given once or twice, or placebo was given on both occasions. Investigators remained blinded to trial group allocation during experiments and outcome assessment. Overall study results and their limits: Comparable non-spike TCR breadth was observed between vaccine and placebo recipients, consistent with only spike being contained in the vaccine. Higher spike-specific TCR breadth was observed in Ad26.COV2.S recipients than in placebo recipients (P = 0.0014). According to the authors, total T cell responses may have been underestimated by the TCR breadth and depth analyses. The study was not powered for comparison of responses between vaccine doses or regimens. After vaccination, spike-specific CD8+ and CD4+ T cell responses were reported to show substantial breadth.

In the paper's terms, the treatment or condition label means: some 20 received Ad26.COV2.S at low or high dose, single or two shots; 5 received placebo; per-sample allocation not given. For vaccine and placebo recipients, repertoires were sequenced using samples collected on day 63 after the first injection. Between 29 July and 7 August 2020, Cohort 1b enrolled fewer than 30 adults aged 18-55 years at one site in Boston, USA. Ad26.COV2.S was a replication-incompetent adenovirus type 26 vector expressing a prefusion-stabilized SARS-CoV-2 spike protein from the original Wuhan strain. The immunoSEQ Assay was the method used to sequence TCRbeta CDR3 regions. After extraction, genomic DNA underwent amplification by bias-controlled multiplex PCR, followed by high-throughput sequencing. Turning to the authors' computational methods: To quantify the absolute abundance of every unique TCRbeta CDR3 region, sequences were collapsed and filtered. T cell fraction was estimated by normalizing TCRbeta template counts to usable DNA, with usable DNA measured through amplification of reference genes found in all nucleated cells. Repertoire TCRs were annotated as SARS-CoV-2-specific when V gene, CDR3 amino acid sequence and J gene were exactly matched to a known reactive TCR set. The reference SARS-CoV-2 TCR set was derived from MIRA and filtered for enrichment in COVID-19-positive ImmuneCODE repertoires, a step that removed public or cross-reactive TCRs. Using the MIRA antigens, annotated TCRs were further analysed by specific ORF or by position within an ORF. Breadth was defined as the number of annotated unique rearrangements divided by the total number of unique productive rearrangements, and depth was defined as the summed frequency of the annotated unique rearrangements. Two-sided Wilcoxon rank-sum tests were applied when comparing TCR breadth between groups. TCRdb mirrors the immuneACCESS table, restricted to in-frame sequences. Some clones are absent from its copies; in checked studies, under half trace to an unresolved V gene, and the reason for the others is unknown. Clone size and the V and J calls come from that table; the DNA yielded D and trimming. Recorded for this sample are over 300,000 clones; roughly 85% of them occurred a single time. The ten largest clones capture about 7.4% of the sample.

Remarks on this clone: The specificity of this receptor is unknown. There are no base qualities to consult, and no much larger clone falls within one base.

The source is a person between 18 and 60 years old who received the Ad26.COV2.S COVID-19 vaccine or a placebo. Here the sequenced sample was peripheral blood, taken in a trial of Ad26.COV2.S vaccine versus placebo.

The CDR3 reads CSASKGGISYNEQFF. Here is the DNA: TGCAGTGCTAGTAAGGGCGGGATCTCCTACAATGAGCAGTTCTTC. In this chain, TRBV20-1 is recombined with TRBJ2-1; a weak D assignment points to TRBD2 (6 bases agree). The CDR3 measures 15 amino acids from cysteine to phenylalanine. The kept DNA is CDR3 alone, 45 bases in frame from the first base. CDR1 and CDR2 are drawn from the germline V gene (reference sequence): DFQATT, SNEGSKA. At the junction V is shortened by 3 bases and J by 0 bases, with 12 bases in between.